The clone carrying this T cell receptor beta chain appeared a few times. Sequencing was performed with immunoSEQ multiplex PCR; in TCRdb, only in-frame clones are kept and a portion is missing. The sample lists about 300,000 clones; approximately 79% were seen once. The data stem from a study of cytotoxic CD8 clonotypes in ibrutinib-treated CLL. Study context: Patients: more than 10 relapsed/refractory, some 15 treatment-naive, around 17 IGHV unmutated. Complete response was seen in 2 patients and partial in approximately 25; some 12 progressed and roughly 14 stayed remitted after a median 68 months.

V lost 3 bases to trimming and J lost 3 bases; unmatched junction nucleotides: 4. This CDR3 is built from 14 residues. CDR1 is SGHRS, CDR2 YFSETQ, per germline. Material: PBMCs, obtained at disease progression, from a patient treated with ibrutinib. This chain connects TRBV5-1 to TRBJ1-2; 8 nucleotides agree with TRBD1. The source of this sequence is a human donor with chronic lymphocytic leukemia. CDR3 amino acids: CASSWDRTHYGYTF. CDR3 nucleotide sequence: TGCGCCAGCAGCTGGGACAGGACGCACTATGGCTACACCTTC. Full variable domain (outside the CDR3, taken from reference TRBV5-1 and TRBJ1-2): KAGVTQTPRYLIKTRGQQVTLSCSPISGHRSVSWYQQTPGQGLQFLFEYFSETQRNKGNFPGRFSGRQFSNSRSEMNVSTLELGDSALYLCASSWDRTHYGYTFGSGTRLTVV.